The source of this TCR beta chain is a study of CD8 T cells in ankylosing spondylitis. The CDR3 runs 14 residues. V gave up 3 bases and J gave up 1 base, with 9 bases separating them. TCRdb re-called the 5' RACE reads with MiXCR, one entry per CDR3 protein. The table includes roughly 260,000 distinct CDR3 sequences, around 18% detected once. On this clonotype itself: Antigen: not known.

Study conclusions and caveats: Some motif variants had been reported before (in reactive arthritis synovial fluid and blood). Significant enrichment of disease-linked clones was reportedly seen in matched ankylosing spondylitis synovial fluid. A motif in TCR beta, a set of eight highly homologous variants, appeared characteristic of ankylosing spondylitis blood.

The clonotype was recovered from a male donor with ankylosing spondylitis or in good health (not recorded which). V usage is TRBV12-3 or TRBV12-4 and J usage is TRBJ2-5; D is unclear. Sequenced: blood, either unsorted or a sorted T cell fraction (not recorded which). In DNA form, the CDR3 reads TGTGCCAGCAGTTTTGTGTCGGGCCAAGAGACCCAGTACTTC. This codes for CASSFVSGQETQYF.